The 17 T cell receptor beta chains presented below share a single source sample, sequenced in a study of early T cells in non-severe SARS-CoV-2 infection. TCRdb re-analysed the 5' RACE reads in MiXCR, keeping a single row per CDR3 protein. The sample lists 45,000 to 55,000 distinct CDR3 sequences, approximately 7.5% seen once, with 4.5% to 7% in the top ten. The sequenced material came from whole blood. The receptors here all came from an adult who was a healthcare worker with PCR-confirmed SARS-CoV-2 infection or an uninfected control (not recorded which).

In this sample, this clonotype turned up many times. The chain joins TRBV3-1 to TRBJ2-1; maybe TRBD1 (6 bases). V dropped 6 bases and J dropped 7 bases, with 7 bases sitting between them. This CDR3 spans 11 amino acids. Per the germline V gene, CDR1 is LGHDT and CDR2 is YNNKEL (reference sequence). The chain's CDR3 is CASRGANEQFF. CDR3 in DNA: TGTGCCAGCAGGGGGGCTAATGAGCAGTTCTTC.

The chain joins TRBV7-2 to TRBJ1-5; tentatively, D is TRBD1 (6 bases). This CDR3 region has 15 residues. Per the germline V gene, CDR1 is SGHTA and CDR2 is FQGNSA. The germline V and J ends were trimmed by 3 bases and 6 bases, with 15 bases remaining between them. CDR3 bases: TGTGCCAGCAGCTTTAGTACAGTGGGGGCTCAGCCCCAGCATTTT. Residues: CASSFSTVGAQPQHF.

In this sample, this clonotype turned up many times. The chain recombines TRBV2 with TRBJ1-4; 7 nucleotides agree with TRBD1. The CDR3 sequence is 14 residues long. The germline CDR1 and CDR2 sequences are SNHLY and FYNNEI. V trimming: 6 bases; J trimming: 3 bases; junction bases outside the gene matches: 4. The CDR3: CASRTGTANEKLFF. In DNA form, the CDR3 reads TGTGCCAGCAGGACAGGGACCGCTAATGAAAAACTGTTTTTT.

The table lists this clonotype with many counts. The chain carries TRBV10-3 and TRBJ1-4; a weak D match, TRBD1 (6 bases). In germline, CDR1 is ENHRY, CDR2 SYGVKD. Trimming removed 4 bases at V and 8 bases at J, with 11 bases between. This CDR3 contains 13 residues. The CDR3 loop is CAISVNREEKLFF. Here the CDR3 DNA reads TGTGCCATCAGTGTGAACAGGGAAGAAAAACTGTTTTTT.

This clonotype has at least ten counts. V and J are TRBV14 and TRBJ1-1, with D unclear. V lost 0 bases to trimming and J lost 0 bases, with 2 bases between them. CDR1 and CDR2 from the germline V gene are SGHDN and FVKESK. The CDR3 is made up of 13 amino acids. CDR3 nucleotides: TGTGCCAGCAGCCAAGAGATGAACACTGAAGCTTTCTTT. As protein: CASSQEMNTEAFF.

This clonotype has only a few counts. The CDR3, as DNA: TGTGCCAGCAGCTTGGAGACAGCACGCTATGGCTACACCTTC. Its translation: CASSLETARYGYTF. The chain is built from TRBV5-4 and TRBJ1-2; D is possibly TRBD1 (5 bases). V shed 0 bases and J shed 4 bases, with 10 bases lying between them. CDR3 size: 14 residues. CDR1 SGHNT and CDR2 YYREEE come from the germline V gene (reference sequence).

This clonotype has a handful of counts. The DNA for the CDR3 is TGTGCCAGCAGTCCCCGTCCCCGCAATGAGCAGTTCTTC. Encoded protein: CASSPRPRNEQFF. The chain is built from TRBV12-3 or TRBV12-4 and TRBJ2-1; D remains unclear. V lost 5 bases and J 6 bases, leaving 11 bases between the germline ends. CDR3 length equals 13 residues.

The rearrangement uses TRBV12-3 or TRBV12-4 and TRBJ2-2; tentatively, D is TRBD1 (5 bases). Deletions cut 6 bases from V and 6 bases from J, with 14 bases between. This CDR3 has 14 amino acids. The CDR3 coding sequence is TGTGCCAGCAGCCAGGCAGGGTTCTCCGGGGAGCTGTTTTTT. Its translation: CASSQAGFSGELFF.

The V and J genes are TRBV6-2 or TRBV6-3 and TRBJ2-4, with TRBD2 identical over 7 bases. The V and J ends lost 6 bases and 7 bases, in that order; junction bases with no gene match: 12. The germline V gene encodes CDR1 MNHEY and CDR2 SVGEGT. The CDR3 spans 15 residues. The CDR3 reads CASRDALAVGNIQYF. CDR3 in DNA: TGTGCCAGCAGAGACGCGCTAGCGGTCGGGAACATTCAGTACTTC.

A few counts support this clonotype. The chain is built from TRBV12-3 or TRBV12-4 and TRBJ2-2; 7 nucleotides line up with TRBD2. The CDR3 consists of 13 residues. The V and J ends lost 6 bases and 5 bases, in that order; junction bases with no gene match: 3. CDR3 sequence: CASSPGGTGELFF. Written as DNA, the CDR3 is TGTGCCAGCAGCCCCGGGGGGACCGGGGAGCTGTTTTTT.

This clonotype turned up a few times. The chain links TRBV9 to TRBJ1-1, with D hard to call. V dropped 0 bases and J dropped 6 bases, with 12 bases sitting between them. The CDR3 consists of 14 residues. CDR1 is SGDLS and CDR2 is YYNGEE in the germline V gene. DNA for the CDR3: TGTGCCAGCAGCGTAGGAGCCAACGATCCTGAAGCTTTCTTT. Its translation is CASSVGANDPEAFF.

This clonotype was observed at least ten times. This chain connects TRBV6-5 to TRBJ1-1; 8 nucleotides line up with TRBD1. This CDR3 has 16 residues. The germline CDR1 and CDR2 sequences are MNHEY and SVGAGI. The junction had 5 bases not matched to a gene; V was cut back by 1 base and J by 1 base. CDR3 nucleotides: TGTGCCAGCAGTTACTTTTCCGGGACAGGGAACACTGAAGCTTTCTTT. It translates to CASSYFSGTGNTEAFF.

This clonotype was detected ten times or more. The chain has TRBV4-3 and TRBJ1-2; tentatively, D is TRBD1 (5 bases). The ends were cut back, 2 bases at V and 4 bases at J, with 11 bases in the middle. This CDR3 spans 14 amino acids. Germline V lookup: CDR1 LGHNA, CDR2 YSLEER. The CDR3 DNA reads as TGCGCCAGCAGCCAAATGCGGGGGACCTATGGCTACACCTTC. Encoded protein: CASSQMRGTYGYTF.

At least ten counts were recorded for this clonotype. This sequence joins TRBV6-2 or TRBV6-3 and TRBJ2-1, with TRBD2 identical over 8 bases. The CDR3 loop spans 15 amino acids. V lost 7 bases and J lost 8; bases outside the gene matches: 13. Germline loops: CDR1 MNHEY, CDR2 SVGEGT. In DNA form, the CDR3 reads TGTGCCAGCAAGGGGAGCGGGGGTAAGAGCCATGAGCAGTTCTTC. Amino acid sequence: CASKGSGGKSHEQFF.

This clonotype came up many times. The CDR3 reads CASSQGGFGNTIYF. As DNA, the CDR3 is TGTGCCAGCAGCCAAGGGGGCTTTGGAAACACCATATATTTT. V usage is TRBV14 and J usage is TRBJ1-3; weak D call: TRBD1 (5 bases). Germline CDR1 SGHDN, CDR2 FVKESK. This CDR3 is built from 14 residues. The germline V and J ends were trimmed by 1 base and 3 bases, with 7 bases remaining between them.

V is TRBV29-1 and J is TRBJ1-2; D possibly corresponds to TRBD1 (6 bases). Germline assignment: CDR1 SQVTM and CDR2 ANQGSEA. Trimming shortened V by 6 bases and J by 0 bases, and 11 bases separated the two germline ends. This CDR3 contains 13 residues. Here the CDR3 DNA reads TGCAGCGTGACGACAGGAGCTAACTATGGCTACACCTTC. Its translation: CSVTTGANYGYTF.

This clonotype was detected a few times. V is TRBV10-3 and J is TRBJ1-1, with a tentative D call TRBD1 (6 bases). V shed 3 bases and J shed 4 bases, with 12 bases lying between them. The germline V gene encodes CDR1 ENHRY and CDR2 SYGVKD. The CDR3 is 14 amino acids. The CDR3 sequence is CAISDGDRSTEAFF. CDR3 coding DNA: TGTGCCATCAGTGACGGTGACAGGAGCACTGAAGCTTTCTTT.